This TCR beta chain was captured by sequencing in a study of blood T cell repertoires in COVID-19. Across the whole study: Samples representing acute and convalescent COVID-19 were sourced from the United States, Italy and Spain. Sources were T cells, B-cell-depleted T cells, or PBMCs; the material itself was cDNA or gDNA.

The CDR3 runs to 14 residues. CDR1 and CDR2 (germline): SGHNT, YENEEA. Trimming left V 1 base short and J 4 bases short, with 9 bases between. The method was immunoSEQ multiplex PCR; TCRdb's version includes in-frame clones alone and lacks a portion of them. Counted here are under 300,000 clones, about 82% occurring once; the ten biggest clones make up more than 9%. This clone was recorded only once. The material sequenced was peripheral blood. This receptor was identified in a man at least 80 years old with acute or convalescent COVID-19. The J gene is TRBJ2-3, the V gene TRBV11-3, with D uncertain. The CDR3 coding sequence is TGTGCCAGCAGCTTAGGTGGCAGTCCAGATACGCAGTATTTT. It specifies CASSLGGSPDTQYF.